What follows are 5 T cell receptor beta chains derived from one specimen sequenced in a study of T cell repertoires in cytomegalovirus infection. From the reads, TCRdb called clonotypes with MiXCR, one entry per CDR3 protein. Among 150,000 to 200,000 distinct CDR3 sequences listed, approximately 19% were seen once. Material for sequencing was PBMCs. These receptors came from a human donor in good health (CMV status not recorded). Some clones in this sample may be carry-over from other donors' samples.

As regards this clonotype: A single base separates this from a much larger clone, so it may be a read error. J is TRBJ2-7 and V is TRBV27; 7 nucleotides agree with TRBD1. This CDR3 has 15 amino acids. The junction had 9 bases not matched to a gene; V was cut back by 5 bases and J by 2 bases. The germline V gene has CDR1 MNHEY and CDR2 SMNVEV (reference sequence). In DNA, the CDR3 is TGTGCCAGCAGTCTTCAGGACAGGCGGCCCTACGAGCAGTACTTC. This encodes CASSLQDRRPYEQYF.

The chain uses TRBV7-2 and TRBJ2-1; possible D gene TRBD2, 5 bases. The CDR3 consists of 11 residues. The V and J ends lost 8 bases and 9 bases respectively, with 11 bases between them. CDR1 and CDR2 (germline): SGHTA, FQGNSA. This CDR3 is CASPLRGEQFF. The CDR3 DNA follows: TGTGCCAGCCCCCTCCGGGGTGAGCAGTTCTTC.

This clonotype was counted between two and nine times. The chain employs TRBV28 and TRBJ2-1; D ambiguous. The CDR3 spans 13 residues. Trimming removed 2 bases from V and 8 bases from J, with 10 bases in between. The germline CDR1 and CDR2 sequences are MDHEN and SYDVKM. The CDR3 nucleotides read TGTGCCAGCAGTTTACAAGTTTTCCATGAGCAGTTCTTC. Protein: CASSLQVFHEQFF.

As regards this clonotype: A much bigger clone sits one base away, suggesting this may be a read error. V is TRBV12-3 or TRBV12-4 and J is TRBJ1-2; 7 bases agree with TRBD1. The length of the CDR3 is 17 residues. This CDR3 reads CASSFEGAQFSGYGHTF. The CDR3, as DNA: TGTGCCAGCAGTTTCGAGGGGGCGCAGTTTTCGGGCTATGGCCACACCTTC.

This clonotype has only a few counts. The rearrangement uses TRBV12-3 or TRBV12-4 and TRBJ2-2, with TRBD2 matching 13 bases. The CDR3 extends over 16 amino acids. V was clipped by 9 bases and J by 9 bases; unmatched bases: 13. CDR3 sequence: CASYRLAGGQTRELFF. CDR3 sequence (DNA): TGTGCCAGTTATCGACTAGCGGGAGGTCAGACCAGGGAGCTGTTTTTT.